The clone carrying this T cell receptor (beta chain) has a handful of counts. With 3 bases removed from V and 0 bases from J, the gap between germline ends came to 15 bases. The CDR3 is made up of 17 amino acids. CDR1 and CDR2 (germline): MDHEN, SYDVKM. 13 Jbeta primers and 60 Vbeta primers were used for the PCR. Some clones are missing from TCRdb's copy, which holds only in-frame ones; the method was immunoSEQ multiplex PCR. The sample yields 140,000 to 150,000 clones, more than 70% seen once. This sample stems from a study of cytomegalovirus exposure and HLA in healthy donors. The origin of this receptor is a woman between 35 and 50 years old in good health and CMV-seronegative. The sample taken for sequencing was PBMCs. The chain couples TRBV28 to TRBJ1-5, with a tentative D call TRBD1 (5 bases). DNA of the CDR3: TGTGCCAGCAGTTTGGCCAGGGAGGGGTATAGCAATCAGCCCCAGCATTTT. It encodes CASSLAREGYSNQPQHF. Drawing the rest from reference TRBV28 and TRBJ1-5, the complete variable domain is DVKVTQSSRYLVKRTGEKVFLECVQDMDHENMFWYRQDPGLGLRLIYFSYDVKMKEKGDIPEGYSVSREKKERFSLILESASTNQTSMYLCASSLAREGYSNQPQHFGDGTRLSIL.